Listed below are T cell receptor beta chains from one sample, sequenced in a study of CD8 T cells in ankylosing spondylitis. MiXCR was run by TCRdb on the 5' RACE reads, yielding one entry per CDR3 protein. The sample carries about 700,000 distinct CDR3 sequences, roughly 20% recorded once. The sequencing input was blood, either unsorted or a sorted T cell fraction (not recorded which). The receptors derive from a male donor with ankylosing spondylitis. CDR3s include the opening cysteine and the closing phenylalanine or tryptophan. A D gene is named only where the DNA matches it firmly. The listing skips clone size in some rows; elsewhere it reads once, few, many or a size class.

D	size	V	J	CDR3
TRBD1	few	TRBV20-1	TRBJ2-3	CSARGDRGRDTQYF
TRBD2	.	TRBV9	TRBJ2-1	CASSVGGSGRADNEQFF
.	few	TRBV5-1	TRBJ1-2	CASSLVPPGDYGYTF
.	few	TRBV28	TRBJ1-4	CASTSQSPTREKLFF
.	.	TRBV29-1	TRBJ2-1	CSAARRDLSSYNEQFF
.	.	TRBV6-6	TRBJ2-7	CATQSSSYEQYF
TRBD1	.	TRBV3-1	TRBJ2-2	CASSMTGGITGELFF
.	many	TRBV12-3/TRBV12-4	TRBJ1-3	CASSLEGGNTIYF
.	many	TRBV27	TRBJ1-5	CASSLSARQPQHF
.	.	TRBV29-1	TRBJ1-4	CSVEDPATNEKLFF
.	many	TRBV3-1	TRBJ1-1	CASSHRGMNTEAFF
TRBD1	.	TRBV20-1	TRBJ2-5	CSAGFRGRETQYF
TRBD1	few	TRBV12-3/TRBV12-4	TRBJ2-1	CASSSPTGADSYNEQFF
.	.	TRBV28	TRBJ2-5	CASSLGGGTGEETQYF
.	.	TRBV25-1	TRBJ1-1	CASQQLLNTEAFF
.	many	TRBV6-1	TRBJ2-1	CATQRAGTYNEQFF
.	.	TRBV7-2	TRBJ1-5	CASSPVAYSNQPQHF
.	many	TRBV20-1	TRBJ1-1	CSARRGGTEAFF
.	few	TRBV29-1	TRBJ2-7	CSVILVPTYEQYF
.	.	TRBV7-8	TRBJ2-7	CASSITVQGGDEQYF
.	.	TRBV12-3/TRBV12-4	TRBJ1-2	CASSFSHNSYGYTF
.	.	TRBV24-1	TRBJ1-3	CATSDLNGNTIYF
.	.	TRBV9	TRBJ1-3	CASSAQGNSGNTIYF
.	few	TRBV6-1	TRBJ1-2	CASSEESTGKVAGYTF
.	.	TRBV20-1	TRBJ2-7	CSARDWYEQYF
TRBD1	.	TRBV20-1	TRBJ1-2	CSAMDRGWGGYTF
.	.	TRBV12-3/TRBV12-4	TRBJ1-3	CASSWRTVNSGNTIYF
.	few	TRBV21-1	TRBJ2-7	CASSKVRGCYEQYF
TRBD1	.	TRBV5-8	TRBJ1-2	CASSPGQGAVGYTF
TRBD1	few	TRBV20-1	TRBJ2-7	CSANQGTGRSYEQYF
.	.	TRBV5-1	TRBJ2-6	CASSLVGSPSGANVLTF
.	.	TRBV2	TRBJ1-4	CASSARIEKLFF
.	.	TRBV12-3/TRBV12-4	TRBJ2-7	CASSLASGRSTYEQYF
.	.	TRBV6-1	TRBJ2-2	CASSDYPPGRVAGELFF
TRBD2	few	TRBV3-1	TRBJ2-1	CASSQGPGLGSWNEQFF
.	.	TRBV7-8	TRBJ2-7	CASSPLGVGPYEQYF
.	.	TRBV20-1	TRBJ1-1	CSASVANTEAFF
TRBD1	few	TRBV20-1	TRBJ2-5	CSATSPGTGPQETQYF
.	many	TRBV27	TRBJ2-1	CASSRGYNEQFF
TRBD1	many	TRBV5-1	TRBJ2-1	CASSLQGASENEQFF
.	few	TRBV7-2	TRBJ2-2	CASSGLPGTATSGGGNTGELFF
TRBD2	.	TRBV4-1	TRBJ2-2	CASSLAGEGGELFF
TRBD2	.	TRBV12-3/TRBV12-4	TRBJ2-2	CATCWGGAGELFF
.	many	TRBV15	TRBJ2-1	CATSRDGGVGGNEQFF
TRBD2	many	TRBV29-1	TRBJ2-1	CSVGLAGAAEQFF